The next 29 T cell receptor beta chains were all read from a single sample in a study of blood T cell repertoires in COVID-19. Profiling relied on immunoSEQ multiplex PCR, and the TCRdb table lists in-frame clones only, not all of them. The sample holds 470,000 or so clones, around 85% seen once. Sequenced sample: peripheral blood. The receptors come from a human donor in a cohort sampled during active COVID-19.

This chain links TRBV18 with TRBJ2-7; D not certain. The germline gives CDR1 KGHSH, CDR2 LQKENI. CDR3 size: 14 residues. Trimming stripped 6 bases from V and 2 bases from J, with 14 bases between. The CDR3 sequence: CASSQKRDTYEQYF. DNA of the CDR3: TGTGCCAGCTCCCAAAAACGCGATACCTACGAGCAGTACTTC.

V is TRBV18 and J is TRBJ1-1; a weak D match, TRBD1 (6 bases). The germline V gene encodes CDR1 KGHSH and CDR2 LQKENI. This CDR3 is built from 14 residues. Deletions cut 4 bases from V and 2 bases from J, with 11 bases between. This CDR3 is CASSLGRGNTEAFF. Here the CDR3 DNA reads TGTGCCAGCTCACTGGGCAGGGGTAACACTGAAGCTTTCTTT.

CDR3 in amino acids: CASSLSSISGNTIYF. Written as DNA, the CDR3 is TGTGCCAGCAGTTTATCAAGCATTTCTGGAAACACCATATATTTT. V and J are TRBV27 and TRBJ1-3, with D hard to call. The CDR3 contains 15 residues. The germline CDR1 and CDR2 sequences are MNHEY and SMNVEV (reference sequence). V was clipped by 0 bases and J by 1 base, with 7 bases between them.

Concerning this clone itself: The same CDR3 can be traced to other DNA sequences in this sample. The chain links TRBV5-6 to TRBJ2-7, with D maybe TRBD1 (6 bases). Trimming removed 2 bases from V and 3 bases from J, with 9 bases in between. This CDR3 has 13 amino acids. CDR1 and CDR2 (germline): SGHDT, YYEEEE. For the CDR3, the DNA is TGTGCCAGCAGCTTAGGACAGATCTACGAGCAGTACTTC. It yields the protein CASSLGQIYEQYF.

The table lists this clone with a count of one. The V gene is TRBV2, the J gene TRBJ2-1, with 9 bases identical to TRBD1. The V segment lost 6 bases and the J segment 2 bases; nucleotides outside the gene matches: 5. CDR3 length: 15 amino acids. Per germline, CDR1 SNHLY and CDR2 FYNNEI. This CDR3 is CASSPDRGAYNEQFF. In DNA form, the CDR3 reads TGTGCCAGCAGCCCGGACAGGGGTGCCTACAATGAGCAGTTCTTC.

This rearrangement joins TRBV11-2 to TRBJ2-7; D is unclear. V lost 7 bases and J 10 bases, leaving 11 bases between the germline ends. CDR3 length equals 10 residues. Germline lookup yields CDR1 SGHAT and CDR2 FQNNGV. The DNA of the CDR3 is TGTGCCAGCAATTGGCCCGTCCAGTACTTC. This codes for CASNWPVQYF.

The sample holds one count of this clone. The rearrangement links TRBV7-8 to TRBJ2-5; a possible D gene is TRBD2 (7 bases). Germline V CDR1 and CDR2: SGHVS, FQNEAQ. There are 18 residues in the CDR3. V dropped 8 bases and J dropped 5 bases, with 30 bases sitting between them. CDR3 in amino acids: CASVGPSWASEGGETQYF. The CDR3 DNA sequence: TGTGCCAGCGTTGGGCCTTCGTGGGCTAGCGAGGGGGGGGAGACCCAGTACTTC. Drawing the rest from reference TRBV7-8 and TRBJ2-5, the complete variable domain is GAGVSQSPRYKVAKRGQDVALRCDPISGHVSLFWYQQALGQGPEFLTYFQNEAQLDKSGLPSDRFFAERPEGSVSTLKIQRTQQEDSAVYLCASVGPSWASEGGETQYFGPGTRLLVL.

Worth noting for this clone: One end of the junction varies from germline; a read error may be responsible. The rearrangement joins TRBV27 to TRBJ1-2, with TRBD1 matching over 9 bases. CDR1 and CDR2 from the germline V gene are MNHEY and SMNVEV (reference sequence). The CDR3 extends over 12 amino acids. For the CDR3, the DNA is TGTGCCAGCAGTCTTCCCGGGACAGGGTATATCTTC. This gives the protein CASSLPGTGYIF.

The chain joins TRBV2 to TRBJ2-7, with D possibly TRBD2 on 6 matching bases. The CDR3 covers 15 residues. The V end was cut by 7 bases, the J end by 2 bases, with 18 bases between. Germline CDR1 SNHLY, CDR2 FYNNEI. The CDR3 sequence is CASTGGEFVTYEQYF. CDR3 DNA sequence: TGTGCCAGCACCGGGGGAGAATTTGTAACCTACGAGCAGTACTTC.

The chain joins TRBV12-3 or TRBV12-4 to TRBJ2-7; 9 positions match TRBD1. The junction had 8 bases not matched to a gene; V was cut back by 7 bases and J by 10 bases. This CDR3 has 12 residues. CDR3 protein: CASTLTGGGQYF. The DNA of the CDR3 is TGTGCCAGCACTCTTACAGGGGGCGGTCAGTACTTC.

V and J are TRBV28 and TRBJ2-4; 7 bases line up with TRBD2. This CDR3 comprises 16 residues. The V segment lost 3 bases and the J segment 2 bases; nucleotides outside the gene matches: 7. The germline CDR1 and CDR2 sequences are MDHEN and SYDVKM. The CDR3 loop reads CASSFQGGVPKNIQYF. In DNA, the CDR3 is TGTGCCAGCAGTTTTCAGGGAGGGGTCCCCAAAAACATTCAGTACTTC.

The chain carries TRBV2 and TRBJ1-1; 8 bases are shared with TRBD1. J was trimmed by 2 bases and V by 6 bases; bases with no gene match: 5. Germline CDR1 SNHLY, CDR2 FYNNEI. This CDR3 comprises 14 residues. DNA of the CDR3: TGTGCCAGCAGATACGACAGGGGAAACACTGAAGCTTTCTTT. It codes for CASRYDRGNTEAFF.

Regarding this clone: Other DNA sequences in this specimen translate into the identical CDR3. The chain uses TRBV18 and TRBJ1-4; D call uncertain. Germline V gene lookup returns CDR1 KGHSH and CDR2 LQKENI. This CDR3 comprises 13 residues. Trimming cost V 2 bases and J 4 bases, with 5 bases left between them. The CDR3 region has the DNA TGTGCCAGCTCACCAGGGCTTAATGAAAAACTGTTTTTT. Protein: CASSPGLNEKLFF.

This chain uses TRBV19 with TRBJ2-7, with 13 bases fitting TRBD2. Germline V gives CDR1 LNHDA, CDR2 SQIVND (reference sequence). V was clipped by 5 bases and J by 6 bases; unmatched bases: 13. The length of the CDR3 is 17 residues. For the CDR3, the DNA is TGTGCCAGTAGTGAACGACTAGCGGGGGGCCCGAAGAGCGAGCAGTACTTC. Translated, it gives CASSERLAGGPKSEQYF.

This clone was observed a single time. The V and J genes are TRBV6-5 and TRBJ1-1; unclear D gene. The CDR3 has 15 residues. Trimming removed 0 bases at V and 8 bases at J, with 16 bases between. Germline-derived CDR1 and CDR2 are MNHEY and SVGAGI. Here the CDR3 reads CASSYSFSGIVEAFF. CDR3 nucleotides: TGTGCCAGCAGTTACTCGTTCTCCGGTATAGTAGAAGCTTTCTTT.

The V call is TRBV7-3, the J call TRBJ2-7; D is perhaps TRBD1 (5 bases). The CDR3 is 14 amino acids. The germline V gene encodes CDR1 SGHTA and CDR2 FQGTGA. V was pared by 5 bases and J by 0 bases, with 11 bases between. This CDR3 is CASSRDRYSYEQYF. The CDR3 bases are TGTGCCAGCAGCCGAGACAGATACTCCTACGAGCAGTACTTC.

V is TRBV28 and J is TRBJ1-4; TRBD1 is a possible D gene (6 bases). The V gene lost 5 bases and the J gene lost 5 bases, with 15 bases spanning the gap. CDR1 and CDR2 (germline): MDHEN, SYDVKM. The CDR3 length is 15 residues. DNA of the CDR3: TGTGCCAGCAGTCCTTTTAGGACAGTGAATGAAAAACTGTTTTTT. Translated: CASSPFRTVNEKLFF.

The chain links TRBV5-4 to TRBJ2-1, with TRBD2 matching 9 bases. Germline values: CDR1 SGHNT, CDR2 YYREEE (reference sequence). Losses at the gene ends were 0 bases for V and 0 bases for J; bases not matched to a gene: 7. The CDR3 covers 18 residues. CDR3 sequence: CASSLAGTSRNSYNEQFF. The DNA of the CDR3 is TGTGCCAGCAGCTTGGCCGGGACTAGCAGAAACTCCTACAATGAGCAGTTCTTC.

The chain recombines TRBV30 with TRBJ1-2; D perhaps matches TRBD1 (6 bases). This CDR3 region has 13 residues. V was shortened by 2 bases and J by 4 bases, with 11 bases between the two germline ends. CDR1 and CDR2 (germline): GTSNPN, SVGIG (reference sequence). The CDR3 DNA is TGTGCCTGGAGTTCCGGGACACCCTATGGCTACACCTTC. It translates to CAWSSGTPYGYTF.

V and J are TRBV19 and TRBJ1-6, with D unresolved. The CDR3 loop spans 14 amino acids. Germline CDR1 LNHDA, CDR2 SQIVND (reference sequence). V was cut by 4 bases and J by 6 bases, with 10 bases left in between. The CDR3 region is CASSTTGANSPLHF. The DNA for the CDR3 is TGTGCCAGTAGTACTACGGGTGCTAATTCACCCCTCCACTTT.

The J gene is TRBJ1-2, the V gene TRBV6-5; perhaps TRBD1 as D (6 bases). The V gene's germline CDR1 is MNHEY and CDR2 SVGAGI. V dropped 6 bases and J dropped 7 bases, with 15 bases sitting between them. The CDR3 runs to 13 residues. The CDR3 region is CASRGARSGGYTF. The CDR3 nucleotides read TGTGCCAGCAGGGGGGCCCGTTCGGGTGGCTACACCTTC.

The V call is TRBV11-2, the J call TRBJ1-1, with TRBD1 identical over 10 bases. From germline, CDR1 is SGHAT and CDR2 FQNNGV. This CDR3 region has 15 residues. V shed 1 base and J 4 bases; nucleotides not matched to a gene: 3. CDR3 amino acids: CASSLGTGGLTEAFF. Written as DNA, the CDR3 is TGTGCCAGCAGCTTAGGGACAGGGGGTCTCACTGAAGCTTTCTTT.

In its sample, this clone was seen once. The V gene is TRBV13, the J gene TRBJ1-2, with D possibly matching TRBD1 (5 bases). With 4 bases removed from V and 6 bases from J, the gap between germline ends came to 12 bases. CDR1 is PRHDT, CDR2 FYEKMQ, per germline (reference sequence). This CDR3 has 13 residues. Here the CDR3 reads CASSSDSRHGYTF. The CDR3 DNA reads as TGTGCCAGCAGCTCCGACAGTAGGCATGGCTACACCTTC.

This rearrangement joins TRBV5-1 to TRBJ2-5; maybe TRBD2 (6 bases). V lost 4 bases to trimming and J lost 4 bases, with 17 bases between them. Germline V gene sequence: CDR1 SGHRS, CDR2 YFSETQ. This CDR3 spans 15 amino acids. The CDR3, as DNA: TGCGCCAGCAGCCCCAGTTTGGGGGGAAGAGAGACCCAGTACTTC. Protein sequence: CASSPSLGGRETQYF. The full variable domain, in which reference TRBV5-1 and TRBJ2-5 provide the parts outside the CDR3, is KAGVTQTPRYLIKTRGQQVTLSCSPISGHRSVSWYQQTPGQGLQFLFEYFSETQRNKGNFPGRFSGRQFSNSRSEMNVSTLELGDSALYLCASSPSLGGRETQYFGPGTRLLVL.

This chain links TRBV5-6 with TRBJ2-1; tentative D call: TRBD1 (5 bases). The CDR3 covers 14 residues. Trimming took 4 bases from V and 4 from J, leaving 12 bases between them. Germline lookup yields CDR1 SGHDT and CDR2 YYEEEE. The CDR3 DNA reads TGTGCCAGCAGCCCGATGACAGTATACAATGAGCAGTTCTTC. Its protein is CASSPMTVYNEQFF.

The chain recombines TRBV13 with TRBJ1-4, with a tentative D call TRBD1 (6 bases). The CDR3 has 16 amino acids. Germline V gene sequence: CDR1 PRHDT, CDR2 FYEKMQ (reference sequence). Trimming shortened V by 4 bases and J by 11 bases, and 23 bases separated the two germline ends. Here the CDR3 reads CASSSQGLGEVGKLFF. DNA of the CDR3: TGTGCCAGCAGCTCCCAGGGGCTGGGAGAAGTAGGGAAACTGTTTTTT.

This chain joins TRBV6-5 and TRBJ2-4, with 9 bases lining up with TRBD1. The V gene end was trimmed by 6 bases and the J gene end by 9 bases; junction bases not matched to a gene: 9. The germline gives CDR1 MNHEY, CDR2 SVGAGI. The CDR3 is 14 residues long. The CDR3 region is CASRYRDRDIIQYF. CDR3 DNA sequence: TGTGCCAGCAGATACCGGGACAGGGATATCATTCAGTACTTC.

This chain links TRBV3-1 (or the pseudogene TRBV3-2) with TRBJ1-5; D is unresolved. Trimming removed 0 bases from V and 9 bases from J, with 12 bases in between. CDR1 LGHDT and CDR2 YNNKEL come from the germline V gene (reference sequence). This CDR3 spans 14 amino acids. CDR3 sequence (DNA): TGTGCCAGCAGCCAAGACACTTCCCGCCGGCCCCAGCATTTT. Protein product: CASSQDTSRRPQHF.

V is TRBV24-1 and J is TRBJ1-5, with 11 bases lining up with TRBD1. With 12 bases clipped from V and 2 bases from J, the junction kept 11 bases outside the gene matches. The germline V gene encodes CDR1 KGHDR and CDR2 SFDVKD. The CDR3 length is 16 residues. The CDR3 here is CASKLGQGEGNQPQHF. CDR3 DNA: TGTGCCTCTAAATTGGGACAGGGGGAAGGCAATCAGCCCCAGCATTTT.